The T cell receptor beta chain under discussion was sequenced for a study of T cells after yellow fever vaccination. Study-level points and caveats: CD4 and CD8 compartments shared a small share of clonotypes. Most clones from primary vaccination were detected again post-booster (around 95% CD4, 88% CD8).

This clonotype was seen at least ten times. What it binds is unknown. By 5'RACE template switching, TCR cDNA was produced, with a universal primer site and UMIs added in the process. MiXCR was run by TCRdb on the 5' RACE reads, yielding one entry per CDR3 protein. The sample holds about 400,000 distinct CDR3 sequences; over 5% are singletons and the top ten take about 15%. The CDR3 length is 16 residues. The junction had 14 bases not matched to a gene; V was cut back by 5 bases and J by 8 bases. Germline loops: CDR1 SGHAT, CDR2 FQNNGV. The clonotype comes from a man between 25 and 39 years old who received the YFV17D yellow fever vaccine. The chain combines TRBV11-2 with TRBJ2-2, with 7 nucleotides matching TRBD1. The source material was PBMCs, sampled 5 days after the yellow fever booster vaccination. Here the CDR3 reads CASSARTGGAVGELFF. CDR3 sequence (DNA): TGTGCCAGCAGCGCTCGGACAGGCGGAGCGGTAGGGGAGCTGTTTTTT.